This T cell receptor beta chain was profiled in a study of T-cell reconstitution after alpha-beta-depleted transplantation in children. Comment on this clonotype: Its antigen remains unidentified.

General study findings and limits: T-cell counts and diversity were attributed mostly to newly produced T cells one year after transplant.

This sample's TCRbeta library carried unique molecular identifier barcodes. One entry per CDR3 protein, called by TCRdb with MiXCR from the PCR reads. The sample includes around 700,000 distinct CDR3 sequences, around 12% of them seen just once. Deletions cut 6 bases from V and 10 bases from J, with 16 bases between. This CDR3 comprises 13 residues. Germline V gene data show CDR1 as SGHVS and CDR2 as FQNEAQ. This sequence was found in a girl aged 2-10 years with congenital amegakaryocytic thrombocytopenia, due to receive a stem cell transplant. The V and J genes are TRBV7-8 and TRBJ2-1; D unclear. Here the sequenced sample was PBMCs, taken before TCRalphabeta/CD19-depleted stem cell transplant. The CDR3 nucleotides read TGTGCCAGCAGTCCCGGCCTGGAATGGGAGCAGTTCTTC. This encodes CASSPGLEWEQFF.